This paragraph reports one T cell receptor beta chain. What it recognizes is unknown. Time point described: patch test 2, 6 weeks after DPC sensitization. The treatment is: therapeutic diphenylcyclopropenone sensitization with weekly scalp DPC. The starting material, unfractionated whole blood, was used for total RNA extraction. Germline loops: CDR1 MNHEY, CDR2 SVGAGI. The length of the CDR3 is 12 residues. Between the trimmed V and J ends, which lost 5 bases and 1 base, there was a span of 5 bases. The data were obtained in a study of human T cells and chemical hapten exposure. Study details: Upper inner arm skin measuring approximately 2 cm by approximately 2 cm received 2% DPC for sensitization. Whole-study results and caveats: With regard to DPC sensitization, TCRs above 1 in 1000 frequency did not change.

Individual cDNA molecules each carried unique molecular identifiers attached by the library. Via MiXCR, TCRdb re-called the RACE reads, giving one row per CDR3 protein. The sample shows over 100,000 distinct CDR3 sequences, roughly a tenth of them seen only once. J is TRBJ1-1 and V is TRBV6-5, with D uncertain. The specimen was whole blood, collected in connection with sensitization to the hapten diphenylcyclopropenone (DPC). The clonotype was recovered from a woman aged 35 to 49 with alopecia areata. Some clones in this sample may be carry-over from other donors' samples. The CDR3 protein is CASSRRNTEAFF. In nucleotides, the CDR3 is TGTGCCAGCAGTAGGAGGAACACTGAAGCTTTCTTT.